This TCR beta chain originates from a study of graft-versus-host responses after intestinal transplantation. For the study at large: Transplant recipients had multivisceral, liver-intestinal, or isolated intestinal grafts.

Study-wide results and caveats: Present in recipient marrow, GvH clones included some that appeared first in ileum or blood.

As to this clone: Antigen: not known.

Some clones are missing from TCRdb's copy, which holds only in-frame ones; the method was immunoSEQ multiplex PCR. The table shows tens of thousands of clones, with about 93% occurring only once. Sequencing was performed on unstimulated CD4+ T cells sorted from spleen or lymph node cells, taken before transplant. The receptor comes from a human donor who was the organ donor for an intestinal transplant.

Written as DNA, the CDR3 is TGTGCCAGCAGTCAAAGGACTGGGACTGATGAGCAGTTCTTC. Its translation is CASSQRTGTDEQFF. The chain carries TRBV2 and TRBJ2-1; D is possibly TRBD2 (6 bases). CDR1 is SNHLY, CDR2 FYNNEI, per germline. CDR3 length: 14 residues. V was trimmed by 5 bases and J by 8 bases, leaving 16 bases between them.